Below, one TCR beta chain is given with its context. Which antigen it targets is not known. There are no base qualities to consult, and no much larger clone falls within one base. The germline V gene yields MGHRA for CDR1 and YSYEKL for CDR2. Spanning cysteine to phenylalanine, the CDR3 consists of 16 amino acids. CDR3 DNA only is kept here, 48 bases in frame from base 1. V is shortened by 2 bases, J by 6 bases, and the region joining them spans 19 bases. This sample is drawn from a study of PD-L1 blockade in urothelial cancer (dated by TCRdb to about 2017). Background for the entire study: Every patient began therapy in the mid-2010s and was given atezolizumab 1,200 mg intravenously every 3 weeks. Just over 28 patients had pretreatment blood TCR-seq, about 25 had at least one posttreatment blood collection, and about 25 had tumor TCR-seq. Pretreatment tumor samples, along with matched peripheral blood collected serially before and after atezolizumab treatment, underwent TCR sequencing. About 85% of the roughly 29 patients were identified as males with urothelial cancer of bladder origin, and a prior smoking history was reported by 18 of 29 patients. Blood samples were analyzed at 3 weeks after treatment start (second dose) and at 6 weeks after treatment start. Durable clinical benefit was defined as a progression-free survival longer than 6 months, and TCR features were additionally tested against progression-free survival and overall survival. Patients had an ECOG performance status of 0 or 1 and had received between 0 and 3 prior chemotherapy regimens. In the same patients, pretreatment tumors underwent whole exome sequencing and RNA sequencing in addition to TCR sequencing. A median of roughly 140,000 T cells and fewer than 85,000 unique TCRs was obtained from blood samples, and a median clonality of roughly 0.074 was observed. Eight or nine patients reached durable clinical benefit, while 20 to 25 patients did not. An exploratory multi-omic analysis was conducted of the somatic, immune and clinical correlates of response to PD-L1 blockade with atezolizumab in urothelial cancer.

The sample's time point label is to be understood as: pretreatment peripheral blood. The cohort comprised 25 to 35 patients with locally advanced or metastatic urothelial carcinoma treated at Memorial Sloan Kettering on a trial protocol. Peripheral blood mononuclear cells were collected pretreatment and during treatment, with between 1 and 8 total time points obtained per patient. The Qiagen DNeasy Blood extraction kit was used to purify genomic DNA from total PBMCs and from tumor samples. Collected pretreatment and during treatment, PBMCs were isolated and stored as previously described. To estimate absolute template abundance from read counts, synthetic TCR analog templates were spiked into each PCR. TCRbeta CDR3 regions were amplified from genomic DNA with bias-controlled V and J gene primers using the immunoSEQ assay. Rearranged TCRbeta segments were sequenced at approximately 20X coverage. Concerning the study's data processing: Clustering was used to correct sequencing errors, and CDR3s were annotated against IMGT so that V, D and J genes could be assigned. Out-of-frame and stop-codon sequences were excluded, and only productive TCRbeta rearrangements were used in downstream analyses. Clonality was calculated as one minus the Shannon entropy normalized by the log of the number of unique productive sequences. Fisher's exact test with Benjamini-Hochberg correction, at a threshold of adjusted p below 0.01, was used to find clones that differed between time points or between blood and tumor. TCRdb retrieved this table from immuneACCESS and kept in-frame rearrangements only. Not all clones are present; in checked studies, unresolved V genes account for under half, and no reason is known for the remainder. The D gene and trimming were derived from the DNA, and the V and J assignments and clone size from that table. The sample table records tens of thousands of clones; 84% of these occur just once. Roughly 9.2% of the sample belongs to the ten largest clones.

General study outcomes and caveats: Because the sample size was small (n ≈ 29) and many of the analyses were exploratory, the results are meant to be hypothesis-generating. A pretreatment peripheral blood TCR clonality below the median was linked to improved progression-free and overall survival. Among patients with durable benefit, tumor-associated TCR clones showed greater expansion in peripheral blood 3 weeks after treatment started (n = 22, p = 0.022).

Sequencing used PBMCs, obtained around atezolizumab (anti-PD-L1) treatment. The clonotype was recovered from an older woman with urothelial cancer. The sequence is built from TRBV4-1 and TRBJ1-1; TRBD1 could be the D gene, as 5 bases match. The DNA sequence is as follows: TGCGCCAGCAGCCAACACATTCCCCTGGGGGGGGCTGAAGCTTTCTTT. This translates into CASSQHIPLGGAEAFF.